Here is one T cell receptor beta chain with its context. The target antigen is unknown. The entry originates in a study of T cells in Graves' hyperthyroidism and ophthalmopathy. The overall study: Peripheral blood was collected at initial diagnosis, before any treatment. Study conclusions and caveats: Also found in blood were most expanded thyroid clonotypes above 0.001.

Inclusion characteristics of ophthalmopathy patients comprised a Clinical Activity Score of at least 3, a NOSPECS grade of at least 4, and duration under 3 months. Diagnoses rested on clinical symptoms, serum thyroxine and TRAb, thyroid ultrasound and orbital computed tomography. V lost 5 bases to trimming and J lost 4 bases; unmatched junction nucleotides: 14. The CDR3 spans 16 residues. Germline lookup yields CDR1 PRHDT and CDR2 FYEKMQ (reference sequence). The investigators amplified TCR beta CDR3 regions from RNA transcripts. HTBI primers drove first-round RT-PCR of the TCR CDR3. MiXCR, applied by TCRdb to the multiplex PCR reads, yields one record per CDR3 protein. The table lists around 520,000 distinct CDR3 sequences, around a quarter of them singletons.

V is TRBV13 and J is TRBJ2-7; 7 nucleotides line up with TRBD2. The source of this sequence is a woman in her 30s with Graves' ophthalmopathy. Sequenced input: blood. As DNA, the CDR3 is TGTGCCAGCAGCCACTATGGGGGGGGAGGAAGATACGAGCAGTACTTC. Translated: CASSHYGGGGRYEQYF.